This T cell receptor beta chain was recovered during a study of CD8+CD57+ T cells in acquired aplastic anemia. Study results and caveats: Patients and healthy controls showed no significant CD8+ Simpson's diversity difference.

This clonotype was counted at least ten times. Antigen: not known. This CDR3 contains 16 residues. CDR1 and CDR2 from the germline V gene are ENHRY and SYGVKD. The ends lost 0 bases at V and 13 bases at J; junction bases unmatched: 10. The use of genomic DNA as template underpinned the TCR beta VDJ and CDR3 profiling. TCRdb itself ran the reads through MiXCR, one entry per CDR3 protein. The profile covers about 400,000 distinct CDR3 sequences, with 55% to 75% appearing a single time and 3% to 5% taken by the ten largest. The receptor was derived from a human donor in good health, serving as a control. V is TRBV10-3 and J is TRBJ1-6; 9 bases map to TRBD1. Sequenced sample: sorted CD4+, CD8+, or CD8+CD57+ T cells (not recorded which) from PBMCs. CDR3 protein: CAISESRQGTGSPLHF. The CDR3 DNA follows: TGTGCCATCAGTGAGTCTCGACAGGGGACAGGGTCGCCCCTCCACTTT.